The 23 T cell receptor beta chains listed next were all sequenced from one sample in a study of cytomegalovirus exposure and HLA in healthy donors (dated by TCRdb to about 2017). Libraries were prepared through the immunoSEQ multiplex PCR assay. The multiplex PCR relied on a mix of 60 forward primers for TCR Vbeta segments and 13 reverse primers for TCR Jbeta segments. TCRdb took over this immuneACCESS table, retaining in-frame rearrangements with V and J assigned. Such tables are incomplete; in checked studies, under half of the missing clones stem from an unresolved V gene, and the remainder is unexplained. Across this sample there are around 150,000 clones, with about three quarters seen only once. The top ten constitute around 0.97% of the sample. The sequenced material came from PBMCs. All receptors derive from a woman between 45 and 65 years old in good health and CMV-seropositive.

The chain links TRBV7-9 to TRBJ2-7; the D gene is possibly TRBD1 (6 bases). Germline V CDR1 and CDR2: SEHNR, FQNEAQ (reference sequence). V lost 4 bases and J 7 bases, leaving 11 bases between the germline ends. The CDR3 is 12 residues long. CDR3 in DNA: TGTGCCAGCAGCTCGAGGACAGTTGAGCAGTACTTC. This sequence encodes CASSSRTVEQYF.

This chain connects TRBV18 to TRBJ1-2, with D tentatively TRBD1 (6 bases). Trimming shortened V by 3 bases and J by 3 bases, and 11 bases separated the two germline ends. In germline, CDR1 is KGHSH, CDR2 LQKENI. The CDR3 covers 14 residues. CDR3 bases: TGTGCCAGCTCACCCACTCCAGGGGACTATGGCTACACCTTC. Residues: CASSPTPGDYGYTF.

This clone was found once. This chain uses TRBV27 with TRBJ1-4; 7 bases fit TRBD1. With 6 bases clipped from V and 3 bases from J, the junction kept 10 bases outside the gene matches. Germline V gene sequence: CDR1 MNHEY, CDR2 SMNVEV (reference sequence). The CDR3 sequence is 16 residues long. CDR3 coding DNA: TGTGCCAGCAGCCTGACAGGGAGGACTTCTAATGAAAAACTGTTTTTT. It encodes CASSLTGRTSNEKLFF.

This clone has only one observation. V gene TRBV10-3 combines with J gene TRBJ2-6; possible D gene TRBD2, 6 bases. From germline, CDR1 is ENHRY and CDR2 SYGVKD. This CDR3 region has 16 residues. V dropped 10 bases and J dropped 2 bases, with 18 bases sitting between them. CDR3 nucleotide sequence: TGTGCCACGGAGGGGCGCGGAACTACTGGGGCCAACGTCCTGACTTTC. It yields the protein CATEGRGTTGANVLTF.

This chain links TRBV28 with TRBJ2-3; TRBD1 matches at 7 bases. The germline V gene encodes CDR1 MDHEN and CDR2 SYDVKM. The CDR3 is made up of 14 amino acids. J was trimmed by 4 bases and V by 7 bases; bases with no gene match: 8. The CDR3 sequence is CASTETGWSDTQYF. The CDR3 region has the DNA TGTGCCAGCACCGAGACAGGGTGGTCAGATACGCAGTATTTT. The variable domain in full, with the rest retrieved from reference TRBV28 and TRBJ2-3, is DVKVTQSSRYLVKRTGEKVFLECVQDMDHENMFWYRQDPGLGLRLIYFSYDVKMKEKGDIPEGYSVSREKKERFSLILESASTNQTSMYLCASTETGWSDTQYFGPGTRLTVL.

The CDR3 bases are TGTGCCAGCAGTAGCCGAGTCAGGGGGAAATCCGAGCAGTACTTC. The encoded protein is CASSSRVRGKSEQYF. The chain employs TRBV27 and TRBJ2-7; 7 bases fit TRBD1. Germline values: CDR1 MNHEY, CDR2 SMNVEV (reference sequence). The length of the CDR3 is 15 residues. V lost 5 bases and J lost 6; bases outside the gene matches: 13.

The chain recombines TRBV4-3 with TRBJ1-2; D gene unclear. V lost 1 base and J 7 bases, leaving 10 bases between the germline ends. The CDR3 totals 13 residues. In germline, CDR1 is LGHNA, CDR2 YSLEER. The CDR3 DNA follows: TGCGCCAGCAGCCAAGCAAAGGGAGGTGGCTACACCTTC. As protein: CASSQAKGGGYTF.

The chain recombines TRBV27 with TRBJ2-1, with D maybe TRBD2 (5 bases). V lost 10 bases, J lost 5 bases, and 18 bases lay in between. CDR3 size: 14 residues. Germline V gene data show CDR1 as MNHEY and CDR2 as SMNVEV (reference sequence). The CDR3, as DNA: TGTGCCACCCGGGCGGGCTCGTTAAACAATGAGCAGTTCTTC. It is translated as CATRAGSLNNEQFF.

The V and J genes are TRBV25-1 and TRBJ1-6; unclear D gene. CDR1 and CDR2 from the germline V gene are MGHDK and SYGVNS. The CDR3 is made up of 13 amino acids. V was cut by 3 bases and J by 9 bases, with 9 bases left in between. The chain's CDR3 is CASSDSWSSPLHF. As DNA, the CDR3 is TGTGCCAGCAGTGATTCGTGGAGTTCACCCCTCCACTTT.

The rearrangement joins TRBV7-8 to TRBJ1-3; D might be TRBD1 (6 bases). Looked up from germline, CDR1 is SGHVS and CDR2 is FQNEAQ. V lost 1 base and J lost 0, with 13 bases in between. CDR3 size: 17 residues. CDR3 in DNA: TGTGCCAGCAGCTTAGTCTCGGGACAAACCTCTGGAAACACCATATATTTT. It translates to CASSLVSGQTSGNTIYF.

The J gene is TRBJ1-6, the V gene TRBV4-3, with TRBD1 as a possible D gene (6 bases). Trimming cost V 0 bases and J 14 bases, with 11 bases left between them. The CDR3 totals 13 residues. The V gene's germline CDR1 is LGHNA and CDR2 YSLEER. This chain's CDR3 is CASSQDRGKSLHF. CDR3 coding DNA: TGCGCCAGCAGCCAAGACAGGGGCAAATCCCTCCACTTT.

This clone has a single count. This chain links TRBV18 with TRBJ2-1; 10 nucleotides line up with TRBD2. CDR1 KGHSH and CDR2 LQKENI come from the germline V gene. This CDR3 contains 15 residues. The ends lost 1 base at V and 7 bases at J; junction bases unmatched: 4. The CDR3 sequence is CASSPQREGWNEQFF. CDR3 nucleotide sequence: TGTGCCAGCTCACCACAGCGGGAGGGCTGGAATGAGCAGTTCTTC.

This clone was counted a few times. The V and J genes are TRBV4-1 and TRBJ1-4, with D unresolved. Germline V gene data show CDR1 as MGHRA and CDR2 as YSYEKL. V shed 3 bases and J shed 0 bases, with 11 bases lying between them. This CDR3 is built from 16 residues. In DNA, the CDR3 is TGCGCCAGCAGCCATGGGCAGCTTGCAACTAATGAAAAACTGTTTTTT. Translated: CASSHGQLATNEKLFF.

The chain uses TRBV5-3 and TRBJ1-5; D uncertain. TRBV5-3 is treated as an ORF (open reading frame) with a function not yet certain. There are 13 residues in the CDR3. With 0 bases removed from V and 9 bases from J, the gap between germline ends came to 10 bases. The CDR3, as DNA: TGTGCCAGAAGCTTGGCCCTTGTGTGGCCCCAGCATTTT. It yields the protein CARSLALVWPQHF.

The chain carries TRBV10-1 and TRBJ2-1; 10 bases fit TRBD2. Trimming removed 0 bases from V and 10 bases from J; junction bases left unmatched: 0. The CDR3 spans 13 residues. Germline CDR1 is WNHNN and CDR2 is SYGVQD (reference sequence). Here the CDR3 reads CASSESLAGEQFF. The CDR3 region has the DNA TGCGCCAGCAGTGAGTCACTAGCGGGAGAGCAGTTCTTC.

A few counts support this clone. The chain joins TRBV6-5 to TRBJ2-1, with D possibly being TRBD1 (5 bases). Germline V gene sequence: CDR1 MNHEY, CDR2 SVGAGI. V lost 1 base and J lost 2, with 12 bases in between. The CDR3 sequence is 16 residues long. The DNA of the CDR3 is TGTGCCAGCAGTTACTACGACAGCATCCCCTACAATGAGCAGTTCTTC. It is translated as CASSYYDSIPYNEQFF.

The chain links TRBV11-3 to TRBJ1-1, with TRBD1 as a possible D gene (5 bases). This CDR3 contains 16 residues. CDR1 and CDR2 from the germline V gene are SGHNT and YENEEA. V was clipped by 1 base and J by 1 base, with 13 bases between them. This chain's CDR3 is CASSLGAGRENTEAFF. CDR3 nucleotides: TGTGCCAGCAGCTTAGGGGCAGGGCGAGAGAACACTGAAGCTTTCTTT.

This chain joins TRBV6-6 and TRBJ2-1; 8 bases map to TRBD1. Germline V gene data show CDR1 as MNHNY and CDR2 as SVGAGI (reference sequence). The CDR3 sequence is 15 residues long. The ends lost 10 bases at V and 5 bases at J; junction bases unmatched: 13. The DNA of the CDR3 is TGTGCCACACAGGAGCCCCAGGGGGCCCACAATGAGCAGTTCTTC. It is translated as CATQEPQGAHNEQFF.

The rearrangement joins TRBV7-9 to TRBJ1-1; 7 bases line up with TRBD1. Looked up from germline, CDR1 is SEHNR and CDR2 is FQNEAQ (reference sequence). J was trimmed by 5 bases and V by 8 bases; bases with no gene match: 11. The CDR3 loop spans 14 amino acids. The CDR3 nucleotides are TGTGCCAGCTCCCCAGGGCAGGGGGAGACTGAAGCTTTCTTT. Translating gives CASSPGQGETEAFF.

V usage is TRBV2 and J usage is TRBJ1-1, with 9 positions matching TRBD1. V was clipped by 7 bases and J by 8 bases; unmatched bases: 8. From germline, CDR1 is SNHLY and CDR2 FYNNEI. The CDR3 length is 13 residues. This CDR3 reads CASTWDRAREAFF. In DNA form, the CDR3 reads TGTGCCAGCACCTGGGACAGGGCGAGGGAAGCTTTCTTT.

CDR3 sequence reads: CASSQVRESSYNEQFF. The CDR3 bases are TGCGCCAGCAGCCAAGTTCGGGAGAGCTCCTACAATGAGCAGTTCTTC. The rearrangement links TRBV4-1 to TRBJ2-1, with TRBD2 as a possible D gene (6 bases). V lost 1 base and J lost 0, with 10 bases in between. The CDR3 is 16 amino acids. The V gene's germline CDR1 is MGHRA and CDR2 YSYEKL.

The chain recombines TRBV27 with TRBJ1-1; weak D call: TRBD1 (5 bases). The CDR3 spans 14 residues. The V gene's germline CDR1 is MNHEY and CDR2 SMNVEV (reference sequence). Trimming shortened V by 4 bases and J by 2 bases, and 11 bases separated the two germline ends. The CDR3: CASSWQGSNTEAFF. The CDR3, as DNA: TGTGCCAGCAGTTGGCAGGGTTCCAACACTGAAGCTTTCTTT.

The V call is TRBV6-5, the J call TRBJ2-5; TRBD1 might be the D (6 bases). The V and J ends lost 1 base and 3 bases respectively, with 9 bases between them. Per germline, CDR1 MNHEY and CDR2 SVGAGI. The CDR3 runs 14 residues. The CDR3 reads CASSYLAGEETQYF. CDR3 bases: TGTGCCAGCAGTTACTTAGCAGGGGAAGAGACCCAGTACTTC.